Following are 21 T cell receptor beta chains from one sample sequenced in a study of blood T cell repertoires in COVID-19 (dated by TCRdb to 2019 to 2021). Receptors were amplified or captured by the immunoSEQ multiplex PCR assay. TCRdb mirrors the immuneACCESS table, restricted to in-frame sequences. Some clones are absent from its copies; in checked studies, under half trace to an unresolved V gene, and the reason for the others is unknown. Here the sample has approximately 300,000 clones; about 85% occur a single time. Around 1.8% of the sample belongs to the ten largest clones. The sample consisted of PBMCs or T cells enriched from blood (not recorded which). The receptor source for this set is a woman in her 30s who had been exposed to COVID-19.

This clone was observed a single time. The V call is TRBV5-4, the J call TRBJ1-4; a weak D match, TRBD1 (5 bases). CDR1 and CDR2 from the germline V gene are SGHNT and YYREEE (reference sequence). This CDR3 has 15 amino acids. The V gene lost 1 base and the J gene lost 10 bases, with 17 bases spanning the gap. The CDR3 sequence is CASSLNVQGAVKLFF. As DNA, the CDR3 is TGTGCCAGCAGCTTGAATGTTCAGGGTGCGGTAAAACTGTTTTTT.

This clone was recorded once. The chain couples TRBV28 to TRBJ1-1, with 10 bases aligning to TRBD1. V lost 4 bases and J lost 1; bases outside the gene matches: 6. The CDR3 is 16 residues long. Germline V gives CDR1 MDHEN, CDR2 SYDVKM. The CDR3 sequence is CASSSGTGDPNTEAFF. The CDR3 DNA reads TGTGCCAGCAGTTCCGGGACAGGGGACCCGAACACTGAAGCTTTCTTT.

This clone has a single count. The V gene is TRBV6-2 or TRBV6-3, the J gene TRBJ1-1; no clear D. Trimming removed 0 bases from V and 8 bases from J, with 22 bases in between. There are 17 residues in the CDR3. The V gene's germline CDR1 is MNHEY and CDR2 SVGEGT. This CDR3 reads CASSYSMRSAPLREAFF. CDR3 nucleotide sequence: TGTGCCAGCAGTTACTCGATGAGGTCGGCTCCCCTTAGGGAAGCTTTCTTT.

The V and J genes are TRBV15 and TRBJ2-3; D possibly corresponds to TRBD2 (6 bases). The V and J ends lost 2 bases and 1 base respectively, with 7 bases between them. Germline assignment: CDR1 LNHNV and CDR2 YYDKDF (reference sequence). This CDR3 is 14 amino acids long. This chain's CDR3 is CATSRPSGTDTQYF. In nucleotides, the CDR3 is TGTGCCACCAGCAGACCTAGCGGCACAGATACGCAGTATTTT. The full variable domain, completed using reference TRBV15 and TRBJ2-3, is DAMVIQNPRYQVTQFGKPVTLSCSQTLNHNVMYWYQQKSSQAPKLLFHYYDKDFNNEADTPDNFQSRRPNTSFCFLDIRSPGLGDTAMYLCATSRPSGTDTQYFGPGTRLTVL.

This rearrangement joins TRBV10-1 to TRBJ2-7; no definite D call. CDR1 and CDR2 (germline): WNHNN, SYGVQD (reference sequence). V lost 5 bases, J lost 4 bases, and 18 bases lay in between. CDR3 length equals 15 residues. The CDR3 here is CASSRPRLGYYEQYF. CDR3 nucleotide sequence: TGCGCCAGCAGTCGTCCTAGGCTCGGTTATTACGAGCAGTACTTC.

The V and J genes are TRBV5-4 and TRBJ2-1; TRBD1 might be the D (6 bases). The CDR3 has 15 amino acids. Germline V CDR1 and CDR2: SGHNT, YYREEE (reference sequence). V was trimmed by 4 bases and J by 9 bases, leaving 20 bases between them. CDR3 sequence reads: CASSPGRGAPGEQFF. The CDR3 DNA follows: TGTGCCAGCAGCCCGGGCAGGGGCGCCCCGGGTGAGCAGTTCTTC.

The chain uses TRBV4-3 and TRBJ1-2, with 8 bases fitting TRBD1. Germline V gives CDR1 LGHNA, CDR2 YSLEER. The CDR3 runs to 16 residues. V lost 0 bases to trimming and J lost 2 bases; unmatched junction nucleotides: 5. The CDR3 loop is CASSQDRQGLNYGYTF. The CDR3 DNA is TGCGCCAGCAGCCAAGATCGACAGGGGCTAAACTATGGCTACACCTTC.

This clone appeared a few times. This chain connects TRBV2 to TRBJ1-1; D might be TRBD1 (6 bases). V shed 7 bases and J shed 1 base, with 16 bases lying between them. CDR1 is SNHLY and CDR2 is FYNNEI in the germline V gene. This CDR3 is 15 amino acids long. CDR3 in DNA: TGTGCCAGCAAGGGAGCCAGGGGAGCGAACACTGAAGCTTTCTTT. This encodes CASKGARGANTEAFF.

This chain connects TRBV7-2 to TRBJ1-6; D remains ambiguous. Trimming stripped 5 bases from V and 6 bases from J, with 14 bases between. The CDR3 runs to 15 residues. Germline V CDR1 and CDR2: SGHTA, FQGNSA. The CDR3 DNA sequence: TGTGCCAGCAGCCCCCGGACTGACGCTAATTCACCCCTCCACTTT. As protein: CASSPRTDANSPLHF.

The chain joins TRBV28 to TRBJ1-3; TRBD1 matches at 8 bases. CDR3 size: 15 residues. With 1 base clipped from V and 7 bases from J, the junction kept 6 bases outside the gene matches. Germline V gene data show CDR1 as MDHEN and CDR2 as SYDVKM. CDR3 bases: TGTGCCAGCAGTTTATCCCGACAGGGGTTGAACACCATATATTTT. As protein: CASSLSRQGLNTIYF.

This clone was counted only a few times. The chain joins TRBV7-2 to TRBJ2-5; TRBD2 agrees at 11 bases. This CDR3 is built from 18 residues. The germline V gene has CDR1 SGHTA and CDR2 FQGNSA. J was trimmed by 5 bases and V by 0 bases; bases with no gene match: 11. CDR3 sequence reads: CASSLATRLAGPRETQYF. DNA of the CDR3: TGTGCCAGCAGCTTAGCTACTCGACTAGCGGGGCCTCGGGAGACCCAGTACTTC.

This chain uses TRBV4-2 with TRBJ2-7, with 10 bases matching TRBD1. The V gene's germline CDR1 is LGHNA and CDR2 YNFKEQ. With 4 bases clipped from V and 4 bases from J, the junction kept 7 bases outside the gene matches. The CDR3 loop spans 15 amino acids. CDR3 sequence: CASSPVGTGEYEQYF. The CDR3 bases are TGTGCCAGCAGCCCCGTCGGGACAGGGGAGTACGAGCAGTACTTC.

This clone was detected only once. The chain has TRBV18 and TRBJ2-7; a possible D gene is TRBD2 (6 bases). Germline assignment: CDR1 KGHSH and CDR2 LQKENI. Trimming pared 3 bases from V and 4 bases from J, leaving 16 bases between. CDR3 length: 15 residues. The CDR3 region is CASSPQEGRGYEQYF. CDR3 DNA: TGTGCCAGCTCACCCCAGGAGGGACGGGGTTACGAGCAGTACTTC.

This chain links TRBV19 with TRBJ2-3, with a tentative D call TRBD1 (6 bases). This CDR3 comprises 14 residues. Trimming shortened V by 5 bases and J by 0 bases, and 9 bases separated the two germline ends. Germline V gene data show CDR1 as LNHDA and CDR2 as SQIVND (reference sequence). CDR3 DNA sequence: TGTGCCAGTAGTTCCGGGACAAGCACAGATACGCAGTATTTT. It specifies CASSSGTSTDTQYF.

The chain has TRBV28 and TRBJ2-7, with D perhaps TRBD1 (5 bases). Germline V CDR1 and CDR2: MDHEN, SYDVKM. Trimming removed 2 bases from V and 3 bases from J, with 8 bases in between. The CDR3 spans 13 residues. The CDR3 DNA sequence: TGTGCCAGCAGTTTAAGGGGAATCTACGAGCAGTACTTC. Translated, it gives CASSLRGIYEQYF.

This clone was picked up a small number of times. The chain's CDR3 is CASSQPNRDRVRYF. CDR3 DNA sequence: TGTGCCAGCAGCCAACCGAACCGGGACAGGGTACGGTATTTT. The J gene is TRBJ2-3, the V gene TRBV3-1 (or the pseudogene TRBV3-2); 9 bases map to TRBD1. The J segment lost 14 bases and the V segment lost 2 bases, leaving 11 bases of the junction unmatched. Looked up from germline, CDR1 is LGHDT and CDR2 is YNNKEL (reference sequence). This CDR3 comprises 14 residues.

The rearrangement uses TRBV5-6 and TRBJ2-3; TRBD2 is a possible D gene (5 bases). CDR3 size: 14 residues. Germline CDR1 SGHDT, CDR2 YYEEEE. The V gene lost 3 bases and the J gene lost 0 bases, with 8 bases spanning the gap. CDR3 amino acids: CASSSDSSTDTQYF. CDR3 sequence (DNA): TGTGCCAGCAGCTCGGACTCTAGCACAGATACGCAGTATTTT.

This chain links TRBV27 with TRBJ2-7; 11 nucleotides align to TRBD2. With 3 bases clipped from V and 7 bases from J, the junction kept 5 bases outside the gene matches. The CDR3 has 14 residues. From germline, CDR1 is MNHEY and CDR2 SMNVEV (reference sequence). CDR3 sequence (DNA): TGTGCCAGCAGTTTTAGCGGGAGGGCCGAGGAGCAGTACTTC. Translating gives CASSFSGRAEEQYF.

The V and J genes are TRBV9 and TRBJ2-7; no clear D. Germline V gene lookup returns CDR1 SGDLS and CDR2 YYNGEE. V was pared by 0 bases and J by 3 bases, with 7 bases between. The CDR3 consists of 13 residues. The CDR3 reads CASSVVQFYEQYF. CDR3 DNA: TGTGCCAGCAGCGTAGTACAGTTCTACGAGCAGTACTTC.

The chain couples TRBV28 to TRBJ1-5; no firm D call. This CDR3 contains 14 residues. Germline CDR1 MDHEN, CDR2 SYDVKM. Trimming took off 7 bases at V and 0 bases at J, with 10 bases between the two ends. The CDR3 spells CASIREVSNQPQHF. Written as DNA, the CDR3 is TGTGCCAGCATTCGGGAGGTTAGCAATCAGCCCCAGCATTTT.

V usage is TRBV3-1 (or the pseudogene TRBV3-2) and J usage is TRBJ1-6; D remains ambiguous. Looked up from germline, CDR1 is LGHDT and CDR2 is YNNKEL (reference sequence). The V end lost 0 bases, the J end lost 10 bases, and 7 bases lay between the germline ends. This CDR3 comprises 13 residues. The CDR3 loop reads CASSQERESPLHF. For the CDR3, the DNA is TGTGCCAGCAGCCAAGAACGGGAATCACCCCTCCACTTT.